This TCR beta chain was identified in a study of shared clonotypes between healthy human individuals. Overall study: Per-donor plates numbered three CD4 naive, three CD4 memory, two CD8 naive and one CD8 memory. Findings and caveats of the study: Depth was large, yet rarefaction showed that sorted-subset sequencing was incomplete. Generally, naive subsets came out with larger estimated richness than memory subsets.

Naive CD8 cells were CD45RO-negative, positively selected for CCR7, excluding terminally differentiated effector memory CD45RA+ cells. Produced via immunoSEQ multiplex PCR; TCRdb's table is partial and in-frame only. The sample records about 2.1 million clones, around 93% being singletons. This clone was seen only once. Antigen specificity is unknown. The CDR3 runs to 15 residues. Per germline, CDR1 LNHDA and CDR2 SQIVND (reference sequence). V dropped 1 base and J dropped 5 bases, with 14 bases sitting between them. The source of this sequence is a man aged 18 to 35 in good health. Some clones in this sample may be carry-over from other donors' samples. J is TRBJ1-1 and V is TRBV19; no reliable D call. The sequenced sample was naive CD8+ T cells from PBMCs. The CDR3 DNA reads TGTGCCAGTAGTATAGTCGGCCTCCCGGGGACTGAAGCTTTCTTT. It is translated as CASSIVGLPGTEAFF.